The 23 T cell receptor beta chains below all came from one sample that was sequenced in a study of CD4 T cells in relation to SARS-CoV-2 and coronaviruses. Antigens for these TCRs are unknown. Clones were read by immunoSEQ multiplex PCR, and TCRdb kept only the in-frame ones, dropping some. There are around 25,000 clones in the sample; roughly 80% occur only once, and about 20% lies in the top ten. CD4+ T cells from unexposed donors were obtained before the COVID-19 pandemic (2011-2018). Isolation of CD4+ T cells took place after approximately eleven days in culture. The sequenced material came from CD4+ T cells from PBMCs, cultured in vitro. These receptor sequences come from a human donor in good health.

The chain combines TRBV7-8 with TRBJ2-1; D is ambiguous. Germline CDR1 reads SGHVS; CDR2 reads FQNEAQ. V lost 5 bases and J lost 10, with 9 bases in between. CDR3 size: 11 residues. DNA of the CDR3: TGTGCCAGCAGCCCCCAGTTCGAGCAGTTCTTC. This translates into CASSPQFEQFF.

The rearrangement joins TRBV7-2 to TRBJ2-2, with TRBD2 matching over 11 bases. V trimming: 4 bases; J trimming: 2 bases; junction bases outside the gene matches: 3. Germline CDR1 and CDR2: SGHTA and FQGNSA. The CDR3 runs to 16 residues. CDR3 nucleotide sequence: TGTGCCAGCAGCTCGGGACTAGCGGTTAACACCGGGGAGCTGTTTTTT. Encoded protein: CASSSGLAVNTGELFF.

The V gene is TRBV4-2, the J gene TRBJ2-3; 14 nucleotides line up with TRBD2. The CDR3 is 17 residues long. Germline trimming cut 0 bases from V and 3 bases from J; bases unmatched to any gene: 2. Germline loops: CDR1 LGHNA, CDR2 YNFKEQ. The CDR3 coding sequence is TGTGCCAGCAGCCAAGATGGGACTAGCGGGAGAACAGATACGCAGTATTTT. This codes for CASSQDGTSGRTDTQYF.

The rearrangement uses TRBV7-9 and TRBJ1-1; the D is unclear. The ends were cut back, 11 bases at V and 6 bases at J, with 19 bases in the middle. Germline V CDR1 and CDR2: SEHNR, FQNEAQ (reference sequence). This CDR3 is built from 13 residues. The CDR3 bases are TGTGCCTCCTCTCCGGCGGTGGTAGCTGAAGCTTTCTTT. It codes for CASSPAVVAEAFF.

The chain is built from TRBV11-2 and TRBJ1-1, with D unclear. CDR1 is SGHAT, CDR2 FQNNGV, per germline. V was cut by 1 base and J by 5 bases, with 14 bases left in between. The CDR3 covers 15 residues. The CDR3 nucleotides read TGTGCCAGCAGCTTAGTTCCCAACGCGAGGACTGAAGCTTTCTTT. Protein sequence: CASSLVPNARTEAFF.

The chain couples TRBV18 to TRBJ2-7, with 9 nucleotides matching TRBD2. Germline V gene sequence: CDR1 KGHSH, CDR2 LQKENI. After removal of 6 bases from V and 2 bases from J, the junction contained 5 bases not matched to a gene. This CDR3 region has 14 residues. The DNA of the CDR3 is TGTGCCAGCTCTCCGACTAGCGGCCCCTACGAGCAGTACTTC. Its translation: CASSPTSGPYEQYF. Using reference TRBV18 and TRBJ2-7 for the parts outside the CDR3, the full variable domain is NAGVMQNPRHLVRRRGQEARLRCSPMKGHSHVYWYRQLPEEGLKFMVYLQKENIIDESGMPKERFSAEFPKEGPSILRIQQVVRGDSAAYFCASSPTSGPYEQYFGPGTRLTVT.

CDR3 protein: CASRSLSGELFF. The CDR3 DNA follows: TGTGCCAGCAGGTCGCTGTCCGGGGAGCTGTTTTTT. The chain carries TRBV12-3 or TRBV12-4 and TRBJ2-2; D unresolved. V lost 6 bases, J lost 6 bases, and 8 bases lay in between. This CDR3 spans 12 amino acids.

CDR3 DNA sequence: TGCGCCAGCAGCTTGGAGCGGGGTCGAGACTTGAACACTGAAGCTTTCTTT. Residues: CASSLERGRDLNTEAFF. V gene TRBV5-1 combines with J gene TRBJ1-1; D is uncertain. This CDR3 region has 17 residues. V gave up 0 bases and J gave up 0 bases, with 15 bases separating them. Germline V lookup: CDR1 SGHRS, CDR2 YFSETQ.

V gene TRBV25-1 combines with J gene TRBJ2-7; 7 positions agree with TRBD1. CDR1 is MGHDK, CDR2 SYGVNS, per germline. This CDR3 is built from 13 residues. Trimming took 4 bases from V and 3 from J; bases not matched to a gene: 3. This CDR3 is CASSGTGYYEQYF. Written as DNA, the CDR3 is TGTGCCAGCAGTGGGACAGGCTACTACGAGCAGTACTTC.

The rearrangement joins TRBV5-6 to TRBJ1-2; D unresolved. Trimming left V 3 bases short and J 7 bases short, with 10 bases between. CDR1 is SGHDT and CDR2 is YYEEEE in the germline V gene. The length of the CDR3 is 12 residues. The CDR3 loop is CASSSTDLGYTF. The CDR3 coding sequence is TGTGCCAGCAGCTCGACGGACCTTGGCTACACCTTC.

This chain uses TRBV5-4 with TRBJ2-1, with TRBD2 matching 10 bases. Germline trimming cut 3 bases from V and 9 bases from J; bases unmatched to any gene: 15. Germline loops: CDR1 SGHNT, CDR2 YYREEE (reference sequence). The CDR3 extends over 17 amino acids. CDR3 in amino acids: CASSWRPGTSVGGEQFF. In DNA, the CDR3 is TGTGCCAGCAGCTGGAGGCCCGGGACTAGCGTGGGCGGTGAGCAGTTCTTC.

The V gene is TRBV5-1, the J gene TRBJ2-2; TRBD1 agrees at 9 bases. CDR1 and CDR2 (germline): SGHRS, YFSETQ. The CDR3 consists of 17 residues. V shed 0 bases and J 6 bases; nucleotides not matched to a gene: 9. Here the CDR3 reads CASSLEGIGQGSGELFF. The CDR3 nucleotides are TGCGCCAGCAGCTTGGAGGGTATCGGACAGGGGTCCGGGGAGCTGTTTTTT.

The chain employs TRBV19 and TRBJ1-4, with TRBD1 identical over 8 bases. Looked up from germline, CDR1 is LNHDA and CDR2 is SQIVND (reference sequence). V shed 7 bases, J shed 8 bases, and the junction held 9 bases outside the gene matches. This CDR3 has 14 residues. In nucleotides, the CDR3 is TGTGCCAGTACCAGGACAGGGTTTGGCGAAAAACTGTTTTTT. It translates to CASTRTGFGEKLFF. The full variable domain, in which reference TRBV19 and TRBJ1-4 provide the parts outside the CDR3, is DGGITQSPKYLFRKEGQNVTLSCEQNLNHDAMYWYRQDPGQGLRLIYYSQIVNDFQKGDIAEGYSVSREKKESFPLTVTSAQKNPTAFYLCASTRTGFGEKLFFGSGTQLSVL.

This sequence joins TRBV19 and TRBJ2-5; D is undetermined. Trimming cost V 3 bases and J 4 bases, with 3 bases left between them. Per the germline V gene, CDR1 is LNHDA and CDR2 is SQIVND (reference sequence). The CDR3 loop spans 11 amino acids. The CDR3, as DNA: TGTGCCAGTAGTATGGCAGAGACCCAGTACTTC. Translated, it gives CASSMAETQYF.

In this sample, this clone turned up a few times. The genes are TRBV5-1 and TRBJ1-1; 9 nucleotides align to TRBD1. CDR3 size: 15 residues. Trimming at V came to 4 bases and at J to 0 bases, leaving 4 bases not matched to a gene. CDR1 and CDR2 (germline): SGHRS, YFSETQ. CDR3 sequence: CASSRGQGLNTEAFF. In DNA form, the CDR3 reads TGCGCCAGCAGCCGCGGACAGGGGTTGAACACTGAAGCTTTCTTT.

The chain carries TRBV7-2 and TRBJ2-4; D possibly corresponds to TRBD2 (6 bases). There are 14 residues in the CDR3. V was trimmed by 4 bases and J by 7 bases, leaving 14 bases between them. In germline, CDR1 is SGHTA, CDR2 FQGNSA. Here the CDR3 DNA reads TGTGCCAGCAGCTCAACGGGAGTTCCGAACATTCAGTACTTC. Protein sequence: CASSSTGVPNIQYF.

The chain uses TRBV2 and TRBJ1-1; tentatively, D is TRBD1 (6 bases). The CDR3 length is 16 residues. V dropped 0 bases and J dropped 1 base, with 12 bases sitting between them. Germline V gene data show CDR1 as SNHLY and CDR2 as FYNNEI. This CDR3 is CASSEARGAGNTEAFF. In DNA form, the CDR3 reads TGTGCCAGCAGTGAAGCGAGGGGGGCTGGGAACACTGAAGCTTTCTTT. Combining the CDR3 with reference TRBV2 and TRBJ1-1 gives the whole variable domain EPEVTQTPSHQVTQMGQEVILRCVPISNHLYFYWYRQILGQKVEFLVSFYNNEISEKSEIFDDQFSVERPDGSNFTLKIRSTKLEDSAMYFCASSEARGAGNTEAFFGQGTRLTVV.

Here the CDR3 reads CASSPEQGLGETQYF. In nucleotides, the CDR3 is TGTGCCAGCAGCCCAGAACAGGGCTTAGGAGAGACCCAGTACTTC. This chain joins TRBV14 and TRBJ2-5, with D possibly TRBD1 on 6 matching bases. Germline CDR1 and CDR2: SGHDN and FVKESK. The CDR3 consists of 15 residues. The V and J ends lost 4 bases and 4 bases respectively, with 16 bases between them.

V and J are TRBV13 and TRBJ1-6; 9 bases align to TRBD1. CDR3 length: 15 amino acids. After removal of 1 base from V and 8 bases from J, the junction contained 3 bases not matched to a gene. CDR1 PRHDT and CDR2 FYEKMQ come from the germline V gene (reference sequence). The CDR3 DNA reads TGTGCCAGCAGCTTAGAGAGGACAGGGGATTCACCCCTCCACTTT. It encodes CASSLERTGDSPLHF. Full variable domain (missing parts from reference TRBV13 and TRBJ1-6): AAGVIQSPRHLIKEKRETATLKCYPIPRHDTVYWYQQGPGQDPQFLISFYEKMQSDKGSIPDRFSAQQFSDYHSELNMSSLELGDSALYFCASSLERTGDSPLHFGNGTRLTVT.

The CDR3 sequence: CASSIIWGNTGELFF. The CDR3 nucleotides are TGTGCCAGTAGTATAATTTGGGGGAACACCGGGGAGCTGTTTTTT. V gene TRBV19 combines with J gene TRBJ2-2, with no clear D. The germline V gene encodes CDR1 LNHDA and CDR2 SQIVND (reference sequence). V was trimmed by 2 bases and J by 1 base, leaving 8 bases between them. This CDR3 spans 15 amino acids.

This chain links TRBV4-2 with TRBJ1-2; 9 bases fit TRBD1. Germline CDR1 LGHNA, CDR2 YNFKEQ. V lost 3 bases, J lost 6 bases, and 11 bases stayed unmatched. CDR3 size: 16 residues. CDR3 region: CASSHQSGTGRNGYTF. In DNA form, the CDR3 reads TGTGCCAGCAGCCATCAGTCGGGGACAGGGAGAAATGGCTACACCTTC.

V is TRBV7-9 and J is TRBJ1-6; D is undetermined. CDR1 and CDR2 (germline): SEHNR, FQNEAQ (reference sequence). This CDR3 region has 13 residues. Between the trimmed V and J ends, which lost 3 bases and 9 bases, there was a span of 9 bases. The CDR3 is CASSFGSPSPLHF. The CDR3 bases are TGTGCCAGCAGCTTTGGGTCCCCTTCACCCCTCCACTTT.

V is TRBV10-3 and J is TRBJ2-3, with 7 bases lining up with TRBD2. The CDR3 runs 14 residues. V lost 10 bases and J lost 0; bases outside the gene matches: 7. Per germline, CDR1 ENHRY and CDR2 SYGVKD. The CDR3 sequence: CATALAVSTDTQYF. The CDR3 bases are TGTGCCACCGCTCTAGCGGTGAGCACAGATACGCAGTATTTT.